This is a list of T cell receptor beta chains from one sample in a study of T cell repertoires in cytomegalovirus infection. TCRdb re-called the reads through MiXCR, storing one row per CDR3 protein. The sample shows some 600,000 distinct CDR3 sequences, 20% to 30% of them seen only once. Sequenced material: CD8+ T cells from PBMCs. The receptors originated from a human donor in good health (CMV status not recorded). Some clones in this sample may be carry-over from other donors' samples. Both conserved end residues are part of each CDR3. Size is stated for part of the rows, as once, few or many counts, or as a class when the clone is expanded.

clone_size: few; v_call: TRBV7-6; j_call: TRBJ2-3; cdr3_aa: CATGGGSHTDTQYF
clone_size: few; v_call: TRBV14; j_call: TRBJ1-2; cdr3_aa: CASSHGQLPLEGYTF
clone_size: few; v_call: TRBV6-2/TRBV6-3; j_call: TRBJ2-5; cdr3_aa: CASSWTGDGETQYF
clone_size: -; v_call: TRBV29-1; j_call: TRBJ2-3; cdr3_aa: CSVEGRGPSTDTQYF
clone_size: many; v_call: TRBV7-2; j_call: TRBJ2-3; cdr3_aa: CASRYTSGLGDTQYF
clone_size: few; v_call: TRBV29-1; j_call: TRBJ2-2; cdr3_aa: CSAPRSANTGELFF
clone_size: many; v_call: TRBV6-2/TRBV6-3; j_call: TRBJ2-2; cdr3_aa: CASRIGRTNTGELFF
clone_size: -; v_call: TRBV29-1; j_call: TRBJ2-3; cdr3_aa: CSVEDPSGGAADTQYF
clone_size: few; v_call: TRBV20-1; j_call: TRBJ1-5; cdr3_aa: CSAIGRDTLSQPQHF
clone_size: -; v_call: TRBV20-1; j_call: TRBJ2-7; cdr3_aa: CSARDAGTGKSYEQYF
clone_size: -; v_call: TRBV20-1; j_call: TRBJ2-1; cdr3_aa: CSALGSGVGSYNEQFF
clone_size: -; v_call: TRBV7-1; j_call: TRBJ2-2; cdr3_aa: CATLFPRLNTGELFF
clone_size: -; v_call: TRBV6-1; j_call: TRBJ2-7; cdr3_aa: CASSLGQGTTYEQYF
clone_size: few; v_call: TRBV24-1; j_call: TRBJ2-1; cdr3_aa: CATSALLTSGDTNEQFF
clone_size: -; v_call: TRBV4-3; j_call: TRBJ2-3; cdr3_aa: CAGSQDPVGFTDTQYF
clone_size: -; v_call: TRBV14; j_call: TRBJ1-4; cdr3_aa: CASSQVRLFGTNEKLFF
clone_size: few; v_call: TRBV28; j_call: TRBJ1-1; cdr3_aa: CASSTPGTGYTGRIPAFF
clone_size: many; v_call: TRBV7-6; j_call: TRBJ1-2; cdr3_aa: CASSSWDSQGYTF
clone_size: few; v_call: TRBV20-1; j_call: TRBJ1-5; cdr3_aa: CSALDRDPQPQHF
clone_size: few; v_call: TRBV20-1; j_call: TRBJ1-1; cdr3_aa: CSATGGGGFDTEAFF
clone_size: -; v_call: TRBV6-6; j_call: TRBJ2-7; cdr3_aa: CASRTKGLYEQYF
clone_size: few; v_call: TRBV5-6; j_call: TRBJ1-6; cdr3_aa: CASSPGQGNSPLHF
clone_size: many; v_call: TRBV7-2; j_call: TRBJ2-1; cdr3_aa: CASSPALSSYNEQFF
clone_size: -; v_call: TRBV14; j_call: TRBJ2-2; cdr3_aa: CASSQYKTGPNTGELFF
clone_size: -; v_call: TRBV7-2; j_call: TRBJ2-5; cdr3_aa: CASSPPLAGTQETQYF
clone_size: many; v_call: TRBV7-9; j_call: TRBJ1-4; cdr3_aa: CASRDRDNEKLFF
clone_size: few; v_call: TRBV2; j_call: TRBJ2-2; cdr3_aa: CASSVSTAITSNTGELFF
clone_size: -; v_call: TRBV20-1; j_call: TRBJ1-5; cdr3_aa: CSAREDRQFSNQPQHF
clone_size: -; v_call: TRBV7-3; j_call: TRBJ2-1; cdr3_aa: CASSHQGMPYNEQFF
clone_size: -; v_call: TRBV10-3; j_call: TRBJ2-7; cdr3_aa: CAIKEGADEQYF
clone_size: few; v_call: TRBV4-1; j_call: TRBJ2-1; cdr3_aa: CASSQIAGGRNEQFF
clone_size: few; v_call: TRBV14; j_call: TRBJ1-5; cdr3_aa: CASSPGLRQPQHF
clone_size: few; v_call: TRBV28; j_call: TRBJ2-5; cdr3_aa: CASRGTQTGEVVQETQYF
clone_size: many; v_call: TRBV7-9; j_call: TRBJ2-3; cdr3_aa: CASSPSSTRTDTQYF
clone_size: few; v_call: TRBV25-1; j_call: TRBJ1-4; cdr3_aa: CASSHPRQPFEKLFF
clone_size: -; v_call: TRBV19; j_call: TRBJ2-1; cdr3_aa: CASSGVNPREQFF
clone_size: -; v_call: TRBV14; j_call: TRBJ1-6; cdr3_aa: CASSQEGFGNSPLHF
clone_size: many; v_call: TRBV6-5; j_call: TRBJ1-1; cdr3_aa: CASSHNRNTEAFF
clone_size: few; v_call: TRBV4-2; j_call: TRBJ2-7; cdr3_aa: CASSQDRAGKAGGLSYLYEQYF
clone_size: -; v_call: TRBV14; j_call: TRBJ2-5; cdr3_aa: CASSQEQGAPQETQYF
clone_size: -; v_call: TRBV12-3/TRBV12-4; j_call: TRBJ1-3; cdr3_aa: CASNAEANSGNTIYF
clone_size: many; v_call: TRBV7-2; j_call: TRBJ1-4; cdr3_aa: CASSLDWDGYEKLFF
clone_size: many; v_call: TRBV25-1; j_call: TRBJ2-1; cdr3_aa: CASSPRDRGRLTEQFF
clone_size: -; v_call: TRBV10-1; j_call: TRBJ2-1; cdr3_aa: CASSDMGQGNNEQFF
clone_size: few; v_call: TRBV29-1; j_call: TRBJ2-3; cdr3_aa: CSISSRPDTQYF
clone_size: -; v_call: TRBV7-2; j_call: TRBJ2-3; cdr3_aa: CASSLTSGVYSTDTQYF
clone_size: -; v_call: TRBV2; j_call: TRBJ1-2; cdr3_aa: CASRHSGRTTPNYGYTF
clone_size: many; v_call: TRBV7-2; j_call: TRBJ1-5; cdr3_aa: CASSLGHTLSNQPQHF
clone_size: few; v_call: TRBV5-5; j_call: TRBJ2-1; cdr3_aa: CASSSTVLNEQFF
clone_size: -; v_call: TRBV7-6; j_call: TRBJ2-2; cdr3_aa: CASSPRQGRDTGELFF
clone_size: -; v_call: TRBV7-9; j_call: TRBJ2-5; cdr3_aa: CASTMGREQETQYF
clone_size: -; v_call: TRBV6-2/TRBV6-3; j_call: TRBJ2-1; cdr3_aa: CASSYVSGGGEQFF
clone_size: few; v_call: TRBV14; j_call: TRBJ1-1; cdr3_aa: CASSVSSVATEAFF
clone_size: -; v_call: TRBV10-2; j_call: TRBJ2-1; cdr3_aa: CASSEPVPYNEQFF
clone_size: few; v_call: TRBV27; j_call: TRBJ2-6; cdr3_aa: CASSPKTGAFSGANVLTF